The sequence of this TCR beta chain was determined in a study of T cells after yellow fever vaccination (dated by TCRdb to between 2018 and 2021). For the study in its entirety: The SMART-Seq v4 Ultra Low Input RNA kit was used to prepare libraries from fractions with low cell numbers. Two healthy male donors, one aged 18 to 30 and one aged 30 to 40 years, made up the cohort. To follow T-cell clones before and after primary and booster YFV17D yellow fever vaccination, bulk TCR alpha and beta repertoires were sequenced over time. Blood was collected at multiple timepoints before and after primary and secondary immunization, and bulk PBMC replicates and cell subsets were isolated. The paper as a whole reports these results and caveats: The secondary T-cell response was found to be weaker but faster than the primary response, with a peak reached on day 5 rather than on day 15. Because the study included only a couple of donors, the extent to which the findings can be generalized is limited. Computational filtering was needed because FACS-sorted repertoires could contain abundant contaminating clonotypes from the bulk population. Most clones expanded after primary vaccination (around 96% of CD4 and about 85% of CD8) were re-detected after the booster, suggesting that broad memory maintenance occurred. A small share of clonotypes was detected in both CD4 and CD8 compartments, with the overlap likely arising from convergent recombination.

TCR cDNA was made using 5'RACE template switching, a step that added a universal primer site and unique molecular identifiers. cDNA synthesis was primed from both the TCR alpha and TCR beta constant segments. Library amplification used two PCR steps, and the second PCR step added sample barcodes and sequencing adapters. Sequencing of the libraries was done on either Illumina HiSeq 2500 (2x100 bp) or NovaSeq (2x150 bp). In the original analysis: Reads were demultiplexed and collapsed into UMI consensus sequences with MIGEC, and V(D)J alignment was performed with MiXCR. Vaccine-responding clonotypes were defined with edgeR using replicate PBMC samples, requiring FDR below 0.01 and a log2 fold change above 5 up to day 15. Each bulk clonotype received a CD4 or CD8 identity based on whether the sequenced CD4 or CD8 repertoire contained that clonotype at higher abundance. TCRdb itself trimmed the public reads at Q25 with fastp, ran MiXCR and retained productive beta chains. Identical CDR3 proteins give one entry, which carries the most common genes and DNA. The V and J calls shown here were made by TCRdb, not taken from the authors' results. For this sample the table gives 400,000 or so distinct CDR3 sequences, of which more than 9% were detected only once. Roughly a sixth of the sample rests with the top ten.

V loses 0 bases, J loses 0 bases, and the germline ends lie 6 bases apart. Sequences LGHNA (CDR1) and YSLEER (CDR2) are obtained from the germline V gene. Including cysteine and phenylalanine, the CDR3 has 15 amino acids. Only the CDR3 DNA stays, 45 bases, in frame from base 1. Concerning this clonotype itself: Its antigen remains unidentified. Base-call qualities are not available, and no considerably larger clone is one nucleotide away.

The treatment or condition label for this specimen denotes: live attenuated yellow fever vaccine strain. At each blood-draw timepoint, two biological replicates of bulk PBMCs were collected. A standard Ficoll-Paque protocol was used to isolate PBMCs from peripheral blood. TriZol was used to extract RNA from bulk PBMCs, CD4 and CD8 fractions, and dextramer-positive and dextramer-negative fractions. The rearranged segments are TRBV4-3 and TRBJ1-5; the D segment cannot be called with confidence. The sequencing used PBMCs, collected on the day of the first yellow fever vaccination. The sequence derives from a man aged 18 to 30 who received the YFV17D yellow fever vaccine. The nucleotides are TGCGCCAGCAGCCAAGACTGGGTTAGCAATCAGCCCCAGCATTTT. Protein translation: CASSQDWVSNQPQHF.